These 23 T cell receptor beta chains originate from one sample sequenced in a study of response to subunit inactivated influenza vaccine (dated by TCRdb to 2017 to 2018). The method behind the library was RT-PCR. Sequencing was carried out with an Illumina HiSeq 2500. The public reads were quality trimmed at Q25 with fastp and then assembled into clones with MiXCR by TCRdb, keeping productive beta chains. Rows are unified per CDR3 protein, each entry keeping the most common DNA and genes. The sample table shows 500,000 to 600,000 distinct CDR3 sequences, and around 10% are seen once. The ten biggest clones cover 11% of the sample. This sample also appeared in a second study, on T cells expressing NK-cell markers. As the second paper documents: The TCR beta cDNA libraries were made using 5'RACE template switching, a step that added both a universal primer site and unique molecular identifiers.

This specimen was PBMCs from blood, taken on the day of vaccination. These receptors were collected from a man between 50 and 59 years old who received an inactivated influenza vaccine. Donor details come from another sample of the same person, matched by shared clones.

This clonotype was observed at least ten times. The chain recombines TRBV5-1 with TRBJ1-5; D unresolved. This CDR3 spans 13 amino acids. Trimming stripped 2 bases from V and 6 bases from J, with 9 bases between. Germline CDR1 and CDR2: SGHRS and YFSETQ. The CDR3 region has the DNA TGCGCCAGCAGCTTAAGGGTTGGTCAGCCCCAGCATTTT. Translated: CASSLRVGQPQHF.

This clonotype was detected many times. The chain links TRBV2 to TRBJ1-6, with 7 positions matching TRBD1. The CDR3 has 15 amino acids. Germline trimming cut 8 bases from V and 0 bases from J; bases unmatched to any gene: 4. From germline, CDR1 is SNHLY and CDR2 FYNNEI. CDR3 region: CASGGQSSYNSPLHF. CDR3 bases: TGTGCCAGCGGGGGACAGAGCTCCTATAATTCACCCCTCCACTTT.

This clonotype showed up just a few times. This chain connects TRBV3-1 to TRBJ2-7; D is unresolved. Germline CDR1 is LGHDT and CDR2 is YNNKEL (reference sequence). With 1 base removed from V and 5 bases from J, the gap between germline ends came to 15 bases. This CDR3 comprises 15 residues. As DNA, the CDR3 is TGTGCCAGCAGCCAAGTATACCAGATGAAGGACGAGCAGTACTTC. It translates to CASSQVYQMKDEQYF.

The V call is TRBV18, the J call TRBJ2-7; TRBD2 agrees at 10 bases. The V gene's germline CDR1 is KGHSH and CDR2 LQKENI. The trim removed 2 bases at V and 0 bases at J, leaving 1 base unmatched. This CDR3 is 15 amino acids long. The CDR3 nucleotides read TGTGCCAGCTCACCAGGGACTAGCGACTCCTACGAGCAGTACTTC. Translated, it gives CASSPGTSDSYEQYF.

This clonotype occurred a few times. The chain employs TRBV2 and TRBJ2-3, with a possible D match to TRBD1 (7 bases). The CDR3 has 18 amino acids. The V gene lost 6 bases and the J gene lost 3 bases, with 25 bases spanning the gap. The germline V gene encodes CDR1 SNHLY and CDR2 FYNNEI. CDR3 DNA: TGTGCCAGCAGCGGGGAGGCGGACAGGAGATTTGTTACAGATACGCAGTATTTT. Translated, it gives CASSGEADRRFVTDTQYF.

With regard to this clonotype: This may arise from a read error, as a much more abundant clone is one base away. V and J are TRBV29-1 and TRBJ2-5; no firm D call. CDR1 SQVTM and CDR2 ANQGSEA come from the germline V gene. The length of the CDR3 is 13 residues. The V and J ends lost 3 bases and 0 bases respectively, with 8 bases between them. The CDR3 nucleotides read TGCAGCGTTGACGGTGGGAACCAAGAGACCCAGTACTTC. It codes for CSVDGGNQETQYF. Looking up the rest from reference TRBV29-1 and TRBJ2-5 gives the full variable domain: SAVISQKPSRDICQRGTSLTIQCQVDSQVTMMFWYRQQPGQSLTLIATANQGSEATYESGFVIDKFPISRPNLTFSTLTVSNMSPEDSSIYLCSVDGGNQETQYFGPGTRLLVL.

The V call is TRBV7-9, the J call TRBJ1-2; no clear D gene. From germline, CDR1 is SEHNR and CDR2 FQNEAQ (reference sequence). The CDR3 has 12 amino acids. The V gene lost 6 bases and the J gene lost 13 bases, with 18 bases spanning the gap. Written as DNA, the CDR3 is TGTGCCAGCAGAACACCGTACCCAAGTGTCACCTTC. Encoded protein: CASRTPYPSVTF.

CDR3 loop: CAISDGPGRTDTQYF. In DNA form, the CDR3 reads TGTGCCATCAGTGACGGCCCCGGCCGCACAGATACGCAGTATTTT. V and J are TRBV10-3 and TRBJ2-3, with unresolved D. The CDR3 totals 15 residues. Between the trimmed V and J ends, which lost 3 bases and 1 base, there was a span of 11 bases. Germline CDR1 is ENHRY and CDR2 is SYGVKD.

This chain joins TRBV3-1 and TRBJ2-1; D ambiguous. Germline lookup yields CDR1 LGHDT and CDR2 YNNKEL (reference sequence). The CDR3 length is 12 residues. The V gene lost 5 bases and the J gene lost 9 bases, with 11 bases spanning the gap. Written as DNA, the CDR3 is TGTGCCAGCAGCTGGCTATCCAGTGAGCAGTTCTTC. Protein product: CASSWLSSEQFF.

V and J are TRBV12-3 or TRBV12-4 and TRBJ2-3, with D perhaps matching TRBD2 (6 bases). Between the trimmed V and J ends, which lost 6 bases and 1 base, there was a span of 14 bases. The CDR3 length is 15 residues. This CDR3 is CASRPPGGGTDTQYF. Here the CDR3 DNA reads TGTGCCAGCAGGCCCCCCGGGGGTGGCACAGATACGCAGTATTTT.

This clonotype has ten or more counts. The chain joins TRBV10-3 to TRBJ2-1; D is perhaps TRBD2 (6 bases). Germline V lookup: CDR1 ENHRY, CDR2 SYGVKD. CDR3 size: 13 residues. The V end was cut by 8 bases, the J end by 6 bases, with 14 bases between. CDR3 DNA: TGTGCCATCGAGCGGGCGGGGTCCAATGAGCAGTTCTTC. Protein: CAIERAGSNEQFF.

This clonotype has just a few counts. The CDR3 is CATSDFPGTGELFF. The CDR3, as DNA: TGTGCCACCAGTGATTTCCCCGGGACCGGGGAGCTGTTTTTT. This chain uses TRBV24-1 with TRBJ2-2; D is unclear. The CDR3 covers 14 residues. CDR1 KGHDR and CDR2 SFDVKD come from the germline V gene. The V gene lost 1 base and the J gene lost 5 bases, with 7 bases spanning the gap.

This clonotype appeared many times. The chain couples TRBV5-6 to TRBJ2-5, with D possibly matching TRBD1 (5 bases). V was pared by 4 bases and J by 4 bases, with 14 bases between. Germline V gene sequence: CDR1 SGHDT, CDR2 YYEEEE. This CDR3 has 14 amino acids. Here the CDR3 DNA reads TGTGCCAGCAGCCTAAGGGGTGGGCCAGAGACCCAGTACTTC. Protein sequence: CASSLRGGPETQYF.

The table lists this clonotype with many counts. The rearrangement links TRBV18 to TRBJ2-5; tentatively, D is TRBD1 or TRBD2 (5 bases each). Germline CDR1 reads KGHSH; CDR2 reads LQKENI. This CDR3 contains 13 residues. With 6 bases removed from V and 4 bases from J, the gap between germline ends came to 12 bases. This chain's CDR3 is CASSTRDGETQYF. The DNA for the CDR3 is TGTGCCAGCTCCACCAGGGACGGAGAGACCCAGTACTTC.

Only a few counts were recorded for this clonotype. The V call is TRBV18, the J call TRBJ2-7; weak D call: TRBD2 (5 bases). Per the germline V gene, CDR1 is KGHSH and CDR2 is LQKENI. The CDR3 loop spans 12 amino acids. Trimming took 3 bases from V and 7 from J, leaving 10 bases between them. CDR3 sequence (DNA): TGTGCCAGCTCACCTAGTCCGGGGGAGCAGTACTTC. This gives the protein CASSPSPGEQYF.

The rearrangement joins TRBV6-1 to TRBJ1-5, with 8 bases identical to TRBD1. The germline V gene encodes CDR1 MNHNS and CDR2 SASEGT. The CDR3 is 15 amino acids. After removal of 6 bases from V and 1 base from J, the junction contained 5 bases not matched to a gene. The CDR3: CASRGGTGSNQPQHF. CDR3 nucleotides: TGTGCCAGCAGAGGAGGGACAGGCAGCAATCAGCCCCAGCATTTT.

CDR3 protein: CASSPYGTSGVDTQYF. Written as DNA, the CDR3 is TGTGCCAGCAGCCCCTACGGGACTAGCGGGGTCGATACGCAGTATTTT. V gene TRBV3-1 combines with J gene TRBJ2-3, with 13 bases aligning to TRBD2. The J segment lost 6 bases and the V segment lost 4 bases, leaving 7 bases of the junction unmatched. The CDR3 runs to 16 residues. Germline V CDR1 and CDR2: LGHDT, YNNKEL (reference sequence).

This chain uses TRBV7-9 with TRBJ2-5, with TRBD2 matching over 9 bases. The germline V gene encodes CDR1 SEHNR and CDR2 FQNEAQ (reference sequence). V was pared by 7 bases and J by 5 bases, with 14 bases of the junction left unmatched. The CDR3 sequence is 16 residues long. The CDR3 coding sequence is TGTGCCAGCACAGGGGGGACTAGCTCCCCTCGGGAGACCCAGTACTTC. It yields the protein CASTGGTSSPRETQYF.

V and J are TRBV6-2 or TRBV6-3 and TRBJ2-1; unclear D gene. Trimming cost V 2 bases and J 6 bases, with 23 bases left between them. This CDR3 is built from 18 residues. CDR1 MNHEY and CDR2 SVGEGT come from the germline V gene. CDR3 amino acids: CASSYPGFSVTGSNEQFF. The CDR3 bases are TGTGCCAGCAGTTACCCTGGATTCTCCGTCACCGGCAGCAATGAGCAGTTCTTC.

This clonotype turned up a few times. The chain couples TRBV20-1 to TRBJ2-2, with D tentatively TRBD1 (6 bases). With 1 base removed from V and 4 bases from J, the gap between germline ends came to 16 bases. Looked up from germline, CDR1 is DFQATT and CDR2 is SNEGSKA (reference sequence). CDR3 length: 16 amino acids. In nucleotides, the CDR3 is TGCAGTGCTAGAGCAACCAACAGGGTACTCACCGGGGAGCTGTTTTTT. Its protein is CSARATNRVLTGELFF.

In this sample, this clonotype turned up many times. This chain connects TRBV14 to TRBJ1-1, with D possibly TRBD1 on 6 matching bases. Trimming shortened V by 3 bases and J by 7 bases, and 18 bases separated the two germline ends. Germline V gene data show CDR1 as SGHDN and CDR2 as FVKESK. The CDR3 extends over 15 amino acids. CDR3 sequence: CASSHGTTRESEAFF. The CDR3 DNA is TGTGCCAGCAGCCACGGGACAACTCGAGAAAGTGAAGCTTTCTTT.

CDR3: CASRLGTGGLYEQYF. CDR3 nucleotides: TGCGCCAGCAGACTCGGGACAGGGGGTCTCTACGAGCAGTACTTC. The rearrangement uses TRBV5-1 and TRBJ2-7; 11 bases are a match to TRBD1. This CDR3 region has 15 residues. The V gene's germline CDR1 is SGHRS and CDR2 YFSETQ. With 5 bases clipped from V and 3 bases from J, the junction kept 7 bases outside the gene matches.

V usage is TRBV19 and J usage is TRBJ2-7; no definite D call. The germline V gene has CDR1 LNHDA and CDR2 SQIVND (reference sequence). Trimming cost V 10 bases and J 5 bases, with 12 bases left between them. The CDR3 covers 11 residues. The CDR3: CATAIGDEQYF. DNA of the CDR3: TGTGCCACCGCTATTGGGGACGAGCAGTACTTC.